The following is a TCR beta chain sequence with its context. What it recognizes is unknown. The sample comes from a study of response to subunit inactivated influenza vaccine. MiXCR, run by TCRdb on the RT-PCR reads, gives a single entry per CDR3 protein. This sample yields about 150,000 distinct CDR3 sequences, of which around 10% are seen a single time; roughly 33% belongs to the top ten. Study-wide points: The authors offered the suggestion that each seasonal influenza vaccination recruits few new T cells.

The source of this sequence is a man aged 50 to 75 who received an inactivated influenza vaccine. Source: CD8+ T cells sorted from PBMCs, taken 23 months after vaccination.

The CDR3 reads CASSSRLAGSYNEQFF. The CDR3 DNA is TGTGCCAGCAGCTCCCGACTAGCGGGATCCTACAATGAGCAGTTCTTC. The chain carries TRBV11-2 and TRBJ2-1, with TRBD2 identical over 11 bases. Germline CDR1 and CDR2: SGHAT and FQNNGV. CDR3 length: 16 residues. With 4 bases clipped from V and 1 base from J, the junction kept 3 bases outside the gene matches.